The entry below gives a single T cell receptor beta chain sequence along with its context. The method was immunoSEQ multiplex PCR; TCRdb's version includes in-frame clones alone and lacks a portion of them. The sample comprises about 120,000 clones, 70% to 90% of which are singletons, and 6.5% to 9% rests with the top ten. V dropped 4 bases and J dropped 5; count of bases not matched to a gene: 9. Germline V CDR1 and CDR2: MNHEY, SVGAGI. The CDR3 runs to 15 residues. This entry comes from a study of T cell responses to AZD1222 COVID-19 vaccine. This sequence originates from an adult in good health. The rearrangement joins TRBV6-5 to TRBJ1-2; TRBD1 agrees at 8 bases. This sample comprised peripheral blood, obtained on day 0 of AZD1222 vaccination. The CDR3 loop reads CASSFGQGGGYGYTF. The CDR3 DNA sequence: TGTGCCAGCAGTTTCGGACAGGGTGGAGGATATGGCTACACCTTC.